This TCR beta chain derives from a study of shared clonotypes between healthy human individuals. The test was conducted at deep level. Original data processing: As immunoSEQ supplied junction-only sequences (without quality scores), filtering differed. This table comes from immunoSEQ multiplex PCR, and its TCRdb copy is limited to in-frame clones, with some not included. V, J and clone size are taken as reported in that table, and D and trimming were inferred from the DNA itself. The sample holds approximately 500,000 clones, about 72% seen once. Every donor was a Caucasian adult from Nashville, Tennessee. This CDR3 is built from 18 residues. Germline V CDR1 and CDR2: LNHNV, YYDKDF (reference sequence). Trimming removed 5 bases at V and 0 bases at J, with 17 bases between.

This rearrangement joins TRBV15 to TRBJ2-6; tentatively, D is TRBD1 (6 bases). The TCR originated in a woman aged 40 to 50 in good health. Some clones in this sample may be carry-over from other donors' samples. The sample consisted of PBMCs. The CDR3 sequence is CATSYPGTGRSGANVLTF. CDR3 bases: TGTGCCACCAGCTACCCAGGCACAGGGCGCTCTGGGGCCAACGTCCTGACTTTC.